This TCR beta chain appears in the sequencing data of a study of lymphopenia after photon versus proton radiotherapy. Here immunoSEQ multiplex PCR was the method, and the copy in TCRdb shows in-frame clones only, minus some. The repertoire includes about 58,000 clones, roughly 80% of them detected once, and around 2% sits in the top ten. Concerning this clone itself: The antigen is not known.

Notes on the study in general: Post-nadir diversity loss with photons came from oligoclonal expansion, particularly CD8+ Temra cells. Relative stability marked proton patients; photon patients lost diversity and naive cells.

The TCR sequence derives from a man aged 60 to 75 with pancreatic cancer. Here the sequenced sample was peripheral blood, taken from a patient treated with proton-based radiotherapy.

This chain's CDR3 is CASSQGLPVTVTGEQYF. The CDR3 DNA sequence: TGCGCCAGCAGCCAAGGCCTCCCCGTGACCGTCACGGGGGAGCAGTACTTC. The chain joins TRBV4-1 to TRBJ2-7; D might be TRBD2 (5 bases). Germline V lookup: CDR1 MGHRA, CDR2 YSYEKL. The CDR3 sequence is 17 residues long. V lost 1 base to trimming and J lost 7 bases, with 23 bases between them.